These T cell receptor beta chains were read from a single sample in a study of blood T cell repertoires in COVID-19. The table came from immunoSEQ multiplex PCR; TCRdb's copy has only in-frame clones and leaves some out. The table includes about 240,000 clones, approximately 80% detected once. The sample consisted of peripheral blood. All receptors come from a woman aged 18 to 35 with acute or convalescent COVID-19. Both conserved end residues are part of each CDR3. The D gene is left open where the match is weak. Where a row states a size, it is once, few, many or the class of an expanded clone; other rows omit it.

NA,TRBV5-6,NA,TRBJ2-3,CASSYGDTQYF,TGTGCCAGCAGCTACGGAGATACGCAGTATTTT
NA,TRBV7-2,NA,TRBJ1-5,CASSLARGQPQHF,TGTGCCAGCAGCTTAGCCAGGGGTCAGCCCCAGCATTTT
NA,TRBV5-1,NA,TRBJ1-1,CASSLSKLQMDTEAFF,TGCGCCAGCAGCTTGTCAAAGTTGCAGATGGACACTGAAGCTTTCTTT
TRBD1,TRBV7-2,NA,TRBJ1-2,CASSPGTGANYGYTF,TGTGCCAGCAGCCCAGGGACAGGGGCTAACTATGGCTACACCTTC
NA,TRBV7-9,NA,TRBJ1-1,CASSFSAGENTEAFF,TGTGCCAGCAGCTTCTCGGCAGGGGAGAACACTGAAGCTTTCTTT
NA,TRBV28,few,TRBJ1-2,CASSSPGRANYGYTF,TGTGCCAGCAGTTCCCCAGGGCGAGCTAACTATGGCTACACCTTC
NA,TRBV27,NA,TRBJ1-6,CASSLSWAAGKGSPLHF,TGTGCCAGCAGTTTATCGTGGGCGGCGGGGAAGGGTTCACCCCTCCACTTT
TRBD1,TRBV7-2,NA,TRBJ2-7,CASRRQGGYEQYF,TGTGCCAGCAGGAGACAGGGGGGCTACGAGCAGTACTTC
NA,TRBV29-1,NA,TRBJ2-2,CSVVRGPDPYTGELFF,TGCAGCGTTGTTCGCGGCCCCGACCCCTACACCGGGGAGCTGTTTTTT
NA,TRBV4-2,once,TRBJ1-2,CASSPDLAGVYGYTF,TGTGCCAGCAGCCCAGACCTGGCAGGGGTCTATGGCTACACCTTC
NA,TRBV5-4,few,TRBJ1-3,CAFPGGDGNTIYF,TGTGCCTTCCCCGGGGGAGACGGAAACACCATATATTTT
TRBD1,TRBV28,once,TRBJ1-1,CAVDRVNTEAFF,TGTGCAGTGGACAGGGTGAACACTGAAGCTTTCTTT
TRBD2,TRBV2,NA,TRBJ2-5,CASSAGGGFQETQYF,TGTGCCAGCAGTGCGGGGGGTGGGTTCCAAGAGACCCAGTACTTC
NA,TRBV5-4,few,TRBJ2-2,CASSHGGGINTGELFF,TGTGCCAGCAGCCACGGTGGGGGGATCAACACCGGGGAGCTGTTTTTT
TRBD2,TRBV4-3,NA,TRBJ2-1,CASSQPGTSNEQFF,TGCGCCAGCAGCCAGCCCGGGACTAGCAATGAGCAGTTCTTC
NA,TRBV27,NA,TRBJ2-2,CASSYGVYRGDNTGELFF,TGTGCCAGCAGTTACGGGGTGTATCGTGGGGATAACACCGGGGAGCTGTTTTTT
TRBD1,TRBV7-9,NA,TRBJ1-2,CASSLRTGALGYTF,TGTGCCAGCAGCCTACGGACAGGGGCCCTAGGCTACACCTTC
NA,TRBV7-2,NA,TRBJ2-1,CASSLESLAFTYNEQFF,TGTGCCAGCAGCTTAGAGTCCCTAGCGTTCACCTACAATGAGCAGTTCTTC
TRBD2,TRBV29-1,many,TRBJ2-1,CSGLTSGHNEQFF,TGCAGCGGTCTGACTAGCGGACACAATGAGCAGTTCTTC
NA,TRBV10-1,few,TRBJ1-1,CASSEAREMGNTEAFF,TGCGCCAGCAGTGAGGCCAGGGAAATGGGGAACACTGAAGCTTTCTTT
NA,TRBV9,NA,TRBJ1-2,CASSVSGGHYGYTF,TGTGCCAGCAGCGTCTCAGGAGGTCACTATGGCTACACCTTC
NA,TRBV30,NA,TRBJ2-7,CASGDIPYEQYF,TGTGCCTCTGGGGACATCCCCTACGAGCAGTACTTC
NA,TRBV5-1,few,TRBJ1-2,CASSLNDWDGYTF,TGCGCCAGCAGCTTGAACGACTGGGATGGCTACACCTTC
NA,TRBV29-1,NA,TRBJ1-2,CSVEPGRDYGYTF,TGCAGCGTTGAACCGGGCAGGGACTATGGCTACACCTTC
NA,TRBV30,few,TRBJ1-1,CAWSQDRFNTEAFF,TGTGCCTGGAGTCAGGACAGATTTAACACTGAAGCTTTCTTT
NA,TRBV4-3,NA,TRBJ2-1,CASSQGVGAGSNEQFF,TGCGCCAGCAGCCAAGGGGTGGGAGCTGGTTCCAATGAGCAGTTCTTC
NA,TRBV6-2/TRBV6-3,NA,TRBJ2-7,CASSGVAGRYEQYF,TGTGCCAGCAGTGGGGTCGCAGGGAGGTACGAGCAGTACTTC
TRBD2,TRBV10-1,NA,TRBJ2-1,CASSDLAGAYNEQFF,TGCGCCAGCAGCGACCTAGCGGGAGCTTACAATGAGCAGTTCTTC
NA,TRBV4-2,NA,TRBJ2-7,CASSQGLALATYEQYF,TGTGCCAGCAGCCAAGGCCTGGCACTAGCTACCTACGAGCAGTACTTC
TRBD2,TRBV11-2,few,TRBJ2-1,CASSPGLAGVSRGNEQFF,TGTGCCAGCAGCCCAGGACTAGCGGGAGTATCTAGAGGCAATGAGCAGTTCTTC
NA,TRBV20-1,NA,TRBJ1-2,CSAYWQDGYTF,TGCAGTGCTTACTGGCAGGATGGCTACACCTTC
NA,TRBV28,NA,TRBJ2-7,CASSLLGYGYEQYF,TGTGCCAGCAGTTTACTAGGATACGGTTACGAGCAGTACTTC
TRBD1,TRBV4-1,NA,TRBJ2-2,CASSQILKGDRVPGELFF,TGCGCCAGCAGCCAGATCCTGAAAGGGGACAGGGTACCCGGGGAGCTGTTTTTT